This is a list of T cell receptor beta chains from one sample in a study of blood T cell repertoires in COVID-19. The data were produced by immunoSEQ multiplex PCR, yet TCRdb's version contains in-frame clones alone and is incomplete. The sample records roughly 170,000 clones, roughly four fifths being singletons. The specimen sequenced was peripheral blood. The receptors derive from a human donor in a cohort sampled during active COVID-19. CDR3s include the opening cysteine and the closing phenylalanine or tryptophan. D genes are given only for firm matches. Expanded clones get a size class; other rows say once, few or many, or leave the size out.

J gene	V gene	clone size	D gene	CDR3 DNA	CDR3 protein
TRBJ2-1	TRBV25-1	NA	TRBD2	TGTGCCAGCAGTGAACGACTAGCGGGGGGATACAATGAGCAGTTCTTC	CASSERLAGGYNEQFF
TRBJ2-7	TRBV15	few	NA	TGTGCCACCAGCAGAGTCCGGCTAATAGGTGGGGGGTACGAGCAGTACTTC	CATSRVRLIGGGYEQYF
TRBJ1-4	TRBV4-1	NA	NA	TGCGCCAGCAGCCAAGAGGGGGAGGTGATTGATGAAAAACTGTTTTTT	CASSQEGEVIDEKLFF
TRBJ1-1	TRBV7-5	NA	NA	TGTGTCATTGGCCAATCAGCTTTCTTT	CVIGQSAFF
TRBJ1-1	TRBV7-2	NA	TRBD1	TGTGCCAGCAGCAACCGTGACAGGGGAAACACTGAAGCTTTCTTT	CASSNRDRGNTEAFF
TRBJ2-7	TRBV11-3	NA	NA	TGTGCCAGCAGCCCACAGGGTACATCCTACGAGCAGTACTTC	CASSPQGTSYEQYF
TRBJ1-4	TRBV29-1	NA	NA	TGCAGCGCCGCAGGGGTGGTTAATGAAAAACTGTTTTTT	CSAAGVVNEKLFF
TRBJ2-1	TRBV5-1	NA	NA	TGCGCCAGCAGCGGAGACGTTGCCCTCAATGAGCAGTTCTTC	CASSGDVALNEQFF
TRBJ2-1	TRBV24-1	NA	TRBD2	TGTGCCACCAGTGATCGTGCAGCGGGGAGGCAGTTCTTC	CATSDRAAGRQFF
TRBJ2-5	TRBV2	NA	NA	TGTGCCAGGGGGGGGGCCGTTGGAGAGACCCAGTACTTC	CARGGAVGETQYF
TRBJ2-7	TRBV3-1/TRBV3-2	once	TRBD2	TGTGCCAGCAGCCCCCGGGGGAGGGCCTCCTACGAGCAGTACTTC	CASSPRGRASYEQYF
TRBJ1-2	TRBV5-6	NA	NA	TGTGCCAGCAGCTTGGCGGTTACCACCATCTATGGCTACACCTTC	CASSLAVTTIYGYTF
TRBJ1-5	TRBV19	NA	NA	TGTGCCAGTAGTATAGTCGGAGAACAGCCCCAGCATTTT	CASSIVGEQPQHF
TRBJ1-5	TRBV6-2/TRBV6-3	NA	TRBD1	TGTGCCAGCAGCCGGGGACAGGGGGTTGGATGGCTTCAGCCCCAGCATTTT	CASSRGQGVGWLQPQHF
TRBJ1-1	TRBV19	NA	NA	TGTGCCCTTTATGGAGCTGAAGCTTTCTTT	CALYGAEAFF
TRBJ1-5	TRBV7-9	NA	NA	TGTGCCAGCAGCTTAGACGGCCGGGGGAATCAGCCCCAGCATTTT	CASSLDGRGNQPQHF
TRBJ2-7	TRBV7-9	NA	NA	TGTGCCAGCAGCAGAGGGGGATGGGGATCCGAGCAGTACTTC	CASSRGGWGSEQYF
TRBJ1-3	TRBV4-1	NA	NA	TGCGCCAGCAGCCAAGAGGGCCGGGGGGATTGGGACACCATATATTTT	CASSQEGRGDWDTIYF
TRBJ2-7	TRBV27	NA	TRBD1	TGTGCCAGCAGTCTTACCCACTCACAGGGGGCGGGAGCCTACGAGCAGTACTTC	CASSLTHSQGAGAYEQYF
TRBJ2-7	TRBV20-1	NA	NA	TGCAGTGCCCAGGGTGTAGAAGAGCAGTACTTC	CSAQGVEEQYF
TRBJ2-4	TRBV3-1/TRBV3-2	NA	TRBD2	TGTGCCAGCAGCGAACTAGCGGGGGGTTCTAAAAACATTCAGTACTTC	CASSELAGGSKNIQYF
TRBJ2-3	TRBV4-1	NA	TRBD2	TGCGCCAGCAGCCAGTCAGTACTAGCGGGGGGCTTCGGCACAGATACGCAGTATTTT	CASSQSVLAGGFGTDTQYF
TRBJ2-7	TRBV25-1	NA	NA	TGTGCCAGCAGTGAATCTACCTACGAGCAGTACTTC	CASSESTYEQYF